The 25 T cell receptor beta chains below come from one sample, sequenced in a study of blood T cell repertoires in COVID-19. Produced via immunoSEQ multiplex PCR; TCRdb's table is partial and in-frame only. The sample carries 350,000 to 400,000 clones, less than 90% recorded once. The specimen was peripheral blood. Source of these receptors: a woman aged 55 to 70 with COVID-19, enrolled during active disease.

The chain has TRBV4-3 and TRBJ1-1; D is unresolved. The CDR3 is made up of 15 amino acids. V gave up 1 base and J gave up 0 bases, with 9 bases separating them. The germline CDR1 and CDR2 sequences are LGHNA and YSLEER. CDR3: CASSQGGGMNTEAFF. The CDR3, as DNA: TGCGCCAGCAGCCAAGGAGGTGGTATGAACACTGAAGCTTTCTTT.

This chain uses TRBV19 with TRBJ1-2; D call uncertain. The V and J ends lost 1 base and 4 bases respectively, with 7 bases between them. The CDR3 is 13 residues long. Germline CDR1 reads LNHDA; CDR2 reads SQIVND (reference sequence). The CDR3 protein is CASSIGAAYGYTF. The CDR3, as DNA: TGTGCCAGTAGTATAGGGGCAGCCTATGGCTACACCTTC.

The rearrangement uses TRBV5-5 and TRBJ1-2, with D maybe TRBD1 (6 bases). CDR1 and CDR2 (germline): SGHKS, YYEKEE (reference sequence). The V gene lost 4 bases and the J gene lost 0 bases, with 13 bases spanning the gap. The CDR3 runs 15 residues. The CDR3 coding sequence is TGTGCCAGCAGCCCTCAAGGGACATCTAACTATGGCTACACCTTC. Translated, it gives CASSPQGTSNYGYTF.

The J gene is TRBJ2-7, the V gene TRBV2, with a weak D call TRBD1 (5 bases). CDR1 is SNHLY, CDR2 FYNNEI, per germline. The CDR3 is made up of 13 amino acids. V lost 4 bases, J lost 0 bases, and 7 bases lay in between. The CDR3 is CASSGRDSYEQYF. In DNA, the CDR3 is TGTGCCAGCAGTGGCAGGGACTCCTACGAGCAGTACTTC.

This clone came up once. The rearrangement joins TRBV13 to TRBJ1-2, with TRBD1 matching 12 bases. The length of the CDR3 is 15 residues. The J segment lost 8 bases and the V segment lost 4 bases, leaving 8 bases of the junction unmatched. CDR1 PRHDT and CDR2 FYEKMQ come from the germline V gene (reference sequence). The CDR3 spells CASSSRDRGRGGYTF. For the CDR3, the DNA is TGTGCCAGCAGCTCCCGGGACAGGGGGCGAGGGGGCTACACCTTC. Based on the CDR3 plus reference TRBV13 and TRBJ1-2, the full variable domain is AAGVIQSPRHLIKEKRETATLKCYPIPRHDTVYWYQQGPGQDPQFLISFYEKMQSDKGSIPDRFSAQQFSDYHSELNMSSLELGDSALYFCASSSRDRGRGGYTFGSGTRLTVV.

The chain joins TRBV11-2 to TRBJ1-1; weak D call: TRBD1 (6 bases). Trimming took 4 bases from V and 6 from J, leaving 12 bases between them. The CDR3 contains 13 residues. The germline V gene has CDR1 SGHAT and CDR2 FQNNGV. In nucleotides, the CDR3 is TGTGCCAGCAGCTGGGGGCCGCTAGCTGAAGCTTTCTTT. Translating it yields CASSWGPLAEAFF.

The CDR3 sequence is CASSQVQGGEKLFF. The CDR3 region has the DNA TGTGCCAGCAGTCAAGTCCAGGGAGGTGAAAAACTGTTTTTT. The V gene is TRBV2, the J gene TRBJ1-4; perhaps TRBD1 as D (5 bases). V lost 5 bases, J lost 7 bases, and 14 bases lay in between. This CDR3 region has 14 residues. Per germline, CDR1 SNHLY and CDR2 FYNNEI. The variable domain in full, completed from reference TRBV2 and TRBJ1-4, reads EPEVTQTPSHQVTQMGQEVILRCVPISNHLYFYWYRQILGQKVEFLVSFYNNEISEKSEIFDDQFSVERPDGSNFTLKIRSTKLEDSAMYFCASSQVQGGEKLFFGSGTQLSVL.

V is TRBV6-6 and J is TRBJ1-2; the match to TRBD1 covers 7 bases. Trimming at V came to 7 bases and at J to 2 bases, leaving 7 bases not matched to a gene. The V gene's germline CDR1 is MNHNY and CDR2 SVGAGI (reference sequence). This CDR3 is built from 14 residues. The chain's CDR3 is CASTPGGINYGYTF. The CDR3 DNA is TGTGCCAGCACCCCAGGGGGTATAAACTATGGCTACACCTTC.

The gene calls are TRBV7-2 and TRBJ2-1; TRBD2 aligns across 7 bases. After removal of 5 bases from V and 2 bases from J, the junction contained 9 bases not matched to a gene. This CDR3 is built from 16 residues. The germline V gene has CDR1 SGHTA and CDR2 FQGNSA. This CDR3 reads CASSPGGSGTYNEQFF. For the CDR3, the DNA is TGTGCCAGCAGCCCGGGCGGGAGCGGAACCTACAATGAGCAGTTCTTC.

This clone has more than one count but fewer than ten. The V and J genes are TRBV5-1 and TRBJ2-2; D gene ambiguous. CDR1 SGHRS and CDR2 YFSETQ come from the germline V gene. This CDR3 has 14 amino acids. Trimming removed 1 base at V and 1 base at J, with 5 bases between. The CDR3 spells CASSLTGNTGELFF. DNA for the CDR3: TGCGCCAGCAGCTTGACTGGGAACACCGGGGAGCTGTTTTTT.

V gene TRBV11-2 combines with J gene TRBJ1-1, with a possible D match to TRBD1 (5 bases). Germline V lookup: CDR1 SGHAT, CDR2 FQNNGV. The CDR3 spans 15 residues. V lost 5 bases and J 8 bases, leaving 21 bases between the germline ends. The CDR3 loop reads CASSTNFKAGGEAFF. Written as DNA, the CDR3 is TGTGCCAGCAGCACCAACTTCAAGGCGGGGGGGGAAGCTTTCTTT.

The chain has TRBV7-2 and TRBJ2-7; 8 bases agree with TRBD1. Per germline, CDR1 SGHTA and CDR2 FQGNSA. This CDR3 is 14 amino acids long. The V gene end was trimmed by 3 bases and the J gene end by 4 bases; junction bases not matched to a gene: 5. The chain's CDR3 is CASSLRQGWYEQYF. CDR3 in DNA: TGTGCCAGCAGCTTGAGACAGGGGTGGTACGAGCAGTACTTC.

This clone was found a few times. The rearrangement joins TRBV4-2 to TRBJ1-2; 10 bases match TRBD1. V lost 1 base, J lost 9 bases, and 8 bases stayed unmatched. The CDR3 covers 15 residues. Germline V gives CDR1 LGHNA, CDR2 YNFKEQ. The CDR3, as DNA: TGTGCCAGCAGCCAAGGGGGGCGGACAGGGGGAAGCTACACCTTC. Encoded protein: CASSQGGRTGGSYTF.

The CDR3 region is CASSLTDRSNPKAFF. In DNA form, the CDR3 reads TGCGCCAGCAGCCTAACGGACAGGTCCAACCCGAAAGCTTTCTTT. This sequence joins TRBV4-1 and TRBJ1-1; 7 nucleotides match TRBD1. Trimming removed 4 bases from V and 9 bases from J; junction bases left unmatched: 14. The CDR3 has 15 amino acids. Germline V gene lookup returns CDR1 MGHRA and CDR2 YSYEKL.

This clone was detected only once. The chain is built from TRBV5-6 and TRBJ1-2, with D tentatively TRBD1 (5 bases). Germline V gene data show CDR1 as SGHDT and CDR2 as YYEEEE. V was clipped by 1 base and J by 3 bases, with 10 bases between them. The CDR3 is made up of 14 amino acids. The CDR3 DNA is TGTGCCAGCAGCTTGCAGGGTCTTCACTATGGCTACACCTTC. It specifies CASSLQGLHYGYTF. The full variable domain, with the rest looked up from reference TRBV5-6 and TRBJ1-2, is DAGVTQSPTHLIKTRGQQVTLRCSPKSGHDTVSWYQQALGQGPQFIFQYYEEEERQRGNFPDRFSGHQFPNYSSELNVNALLLGDSALYLCASSLQGLHYGYTFGSGTRLTVV.

This chain uses TRBV6-5 with TRBJ2-7; D possibly corresponds to TRBD1 (6 bases). With 2 bases removed from V and 3 bases from J, the gap between germline ends came to 8 bases. The CDR3 is made up of 13 amino acids. Looked up from germline, CDR1 is MNHEY and CDR2 is SVGAGI. CDR3 in amino acids: CASSYAGDYEQYF. For the CDR3, the DNA is TGTGCCAGCAGTTACGCAGGGGACTACGAGCAGTACTTC.

A few counts support this clone. The rearrangement links TRBV9 to TRBJ1-1; TRBD1 might be the D (6 bases). Per germline, CDR1 SGDLS and CDR2 YYNGEE. There are 12 residues in the CDR3. The V end was cut by 3 bases, the J end by 5 bases, with 8 bases between. The CDR3 spells CASSETGTEAFF. The CDR3 bases are TGTGCCAGCAGCGAAACAGGGACTGAAGCTTTCTTT.

This chain joins TRBV6-5 and TRBJ2-7; D ambiguous. This CDR3 is 13 amino acids long. V lost 7 bases and J 0 bases, leaving 10 bases between the germline ends. Germline V lookup: CDR1 MNHEY, CDR2 SVGAGI. The CDR3 spells CASMSFSSYEQYF. DNA for the CDR3: TGTGCCAGCATGAGTTTTAGCTCCTACGAGCAGTACTTC.

V and J are TRBV27 and TRBJ2-3, with 8 bases fitting TRBD2. The length of the CDR3 is 15 residues. The germline gives CDR1 MNHEY, CDR2 SMNVEV (reference sequence). After removal of 3 bases from V and 0 bases from J, the junction contained 2 bases not matched to a gene. CDR3 region: CASSFTGGSTDTQYF. Written as DNA, the CDR3 is TGTGCCAGCAGTTTTACGGGGGGGAGCACAGATACGCAGTATTTT.

This clone was counted between two and nine times. The chain links TRBV11-3 to TRBJ1-1; D is uncertain. V was pared by 0 bases and J by 3 bases, with 5 bases between. The CDR3 totals 13 residues. In germline, CDR1 is SGHNT, CDR2 YENEEA. As DNA, the CDR3 is TGTGCCAGCAGCTTAGAGGCATACACTGAAGCTTTCTTT. It encodes CASSLEAYTEAFF. Supplemented by reference TRBV11-3 and TRBJ1-1, the full variable domain reads EAGVVQSPRYKIIEKKQPVAFWCNPISGHNTLYWYLQNLGQGPELLIRYENEEAVDDSQLPKDRFSAERLKGVDSTLKIQPAELGDSAVYLCASSLEAYTEAFFGQGTRLTVV.

The J gene is TRBJ1-4, the V gene TRBV5-1; D might be TRBD1 (6 bases). With 5 bases removed from V and 4 bases from J, the gap between germline ends came to 12 bases. The CDR3 contains 14 residues. Germline values: CDR1 SGHRS, CDR2 YFSETQ. CDR3 bases: TGCGCCAGCAGTAAGACAGGAATTAATGAAAAACTGTTTTTT. It encodes CASSKTGINEKLFF.

The chain employs TRBV5-1 and TRBJ1-4; 7 positions match TRBD1. V was clipped by 3 bases and J by 6 bases; unmatched bases: 5. Germline values: CDR1 SGHRS, CDR2 YFSETQ. The length of the CDR3 is 14 residues. CDR3 loop: CASSSGTEHEKLFF. Written as DNA, the CDR3 is TGCGCCAGCAGCTCCGGGACAGAGCATGAAAAACTGTTTTTT.

This chain uses TRBV3-1 (or the pseudogene TRBV3-2) with TRBJ2-7, with D possibly being TRBD1 (5 bases). V was trimmed by 1 base and J by 0 bases, leaving 10 bases between them. Germline CDR1 is LGHDT and CDR2 is YNNKEL (reference sequence). The CDR3 sequence is 15 residues long. This CDR3 reads CASSQGTWVSYEQYF. The CDR3 DNA is TGTGCCAGCAGCCAAGGGACATGGGTCTCCTACGAGCAGTACTTC.

In this sample, this clone turned up a few times. The V gene is TRBV4-3, the J gene TRBJ1-1, with a weak D call TRBD1 (5 bases). This CDR3 comprises 16 residues. V gave up 0 bases and J gave up 0 bases, with 11 bases separating them. In germline, CDR1 is LGHNA, CDR2 YSLEER. The CDR3 spells CASSQDIGGLNTEAFF. As DNA, the CDR3 is TGCGCCAGCAGCCAAGACATCGGGGGACTGAACACTGAAGCTTTCTTT.

Remarks on this clone: Since a much larger clone is just one base distant, this may be a read error. Other DNA sequences of this sample code for an identical CDR3. The chain carries TRBV5-4 and TRBJ1-5; D perhaps matches TRBD1 (5 bases). Between the trimmed V and J ends, which lost 4 bases and 3 bases, there was a span of 8 bases. Per the germline V gene, CDR1 is SGHNT and CDR2 is YYREEE (reference sequence). The CDR3 has 13 amino acids. CDR3 loop: CASSGGYNQPQHF. CDR3 bases: TGTGCCAGCAGCGGGGGGTACAATCAGCCCCAGCATTTT. Full variable domain (missing parts from reference TRBV5-4 and TRBJ1-5): ETGVTQSPTHLIKTRGQQVTLRCSSQSGHNTVSWYQQALGQGPQFIFQYYREEENGRGNFPPRFSGLQFPNYSSELNVNALELDDSALYLCASSGGYNQPQHFGDGTRLSIL.